This T cell receptor (beta chain) was identified during a study of blood T cells in healthy people across ages. The CDR3 runs 15 residues. Germline CDR1 and CDR2: SGHVS and FQNEAQ. The V end was cut by 2 bases, the J end by 2 bases, with 13 bases between. Combining a sample-barcoded 5' primer with a J-beta primer mix, a second PCR ran for roughly 6 to 12 cycles. TCRdb re-called the 5' RACE reads with MiXCR, one entry per CDR3 protein. Of around 750,000 distinct CDR3 sequences in the sample, roughly 53% were seen once. Material: blood. The gene calls are TRBV7-8 and TRBJ2-7; TRBD1 or TRBD2 may be the D gene (6 bases each). This TCR derives from a man of 80 years or more in good health. CDR3 coding DNA: TGTGCCAGCAGCTTAATCCGGGGGCCAACCTACGAGCAGTACTTC. Translation gives CASSLIRGPTYEQYF.